The 27 T cell receptor beta chains below come from one sample, sequenced in a study of T-cell memory formation after mild COVID-19 (TCRdb year 2021). Library creation used 5' RACE. TCRdb lists the instrument as Illumina NovaSeq 6000. Through fastp at Q25 and MiXCR, TCRdb rebuilt clones from the public reads, retaining in-frame beta chains. Rows merge per CDR3 protein into single entries with the most common DNA and genes. This sample comprises 200,000 to 250,000 distinct CDR3 sequences, over 9% of them detected only once. The top ten clonotypes cover approximately 20% of the sample. The material sequenced was PBMCs or a T cell subset sorted from them (not recorded which). These receptors all stem from a man younger than 35 who had mild COVID-19 (a few samples of this study predate the infection). The sample titles of this study are shuffled in the database, so cell type and time point are left out; the donor was told from shared clones.

The chain has TRBV12-3 or TRBV12-4 and TRBJ2-2; the D is unclear. Trimming cost V 3 bases and J 10 bases, with 12 bases left between them. This CDR3 spans 13 amino acids. The CDR3 sequence is CASSFPSGEELFF. In DNA form, the CDR3 reads TGTGCCAGCAGTTTCCCCTCAGGCGAGGAGCTGTTTTTT.

This clonotype was recorded many times. This chain links TRBV6-5 with TRBJ1-5; perhaps TRBD1 as D (5 bases). This CDR3 comprises 12 residues. The V end lost 11 bases, the J end lost 6 bases, and 14 bases lay between the germline ends. Germline V gene lookup returns CDR1 MNHEY and CDR2 SVGAGI. CDR3 amino acids: CASGGLGQPQHF. The CDR3 DNA follows: TGTGCCTCGGGGGGTTTGGGTCAGCCCCAGCATTTT.

This clonotype was counted only a few times. V and J are TRBV21-1 and TRBJ2-2. TRBV21-1 is flagged as a pseudogene. The CDR3 extends over 14 amino acids. The CDR3 DNA is TGTGCCAGCAGCATTCATCTTTTCACCGGGGAGCTGTTTTTT. Translated: CASSIHLFTGELFF.

CDR3 loop: CASSPTRQGGRVDTF. Written as DNA, the CDR3 is TGTGCCAGCAGTCCCACCCGACAGGGGGGAAGAGTGGACACCTTC. The V and J genes are TRBV27 and TRBJ1-2; 9 nucleotides agree with TRBD1. Germline V gene lookup returns CDR1 MNHEY and CDR2 SMNVEV (reference sequence). The CDR3 has 15 amino acids. Trimming removed 5 bases from V and 12 bases from J; junction bases left unmatched: 16.

The chain has TRBV3-1 and TRBJ2-1; D uncertain. Per germline, CDR1 LGHDT and CDR2 YNNKEL (reference sequence). The V end was cut by 8 bases, the J end by 6 bases, with 8 bases between. CDR3 length: 11 amino acids. CDR3 protein: CASAVGNEQFF. The CDR3 DNA is TGTGCCAGCGCAGTCGGCAATGAGCAGTTCTTC.

This chain links TRBV11-2 with TRBJ2-7; a possible D gene is TRBD2 (7 bases). This CDR3 comprises 15 residues. CDR1 and CDR2 (germline): SGHAT, FQNNGV. The ends were cut back, 4 bases at V and 5 bases at J, with 18 bases in the middle. The CDR3 coding sequence is TGTGCCAGCAGCTCGAGCCTGGGGGGGGGCAACGAGCAGTACTTC. Protein product: CASSSSLGGGNEQYF.

This clonotype was counted only a few times. This chain's CDR3 is CASREPGAGGYTF. In nucleotides, the CDR3 is TGTGCCAGCAGAGAGCCGGGGGCAGGTGGCTACACCTTC. The chain employs TRBV12-3 or TRBV12-4 and TRBJ1-2; tentative D call: TRBD1 (6 bases). Trimming pared 6 bases from V and 7 bases from J, leaving 15 bases between. The CDR3 contains 13 residues.

The chain employs TRBV6-6 and TRBJ2-7; D is possibly TRBD2 (5 bases). Trimming stripped 7 bases from V and 1 base from J, with 11 bases between. The CDR3 has 13 residues. CDR1 and CDR2 (germline): MNHNY, SVGAGI (reference sequence). The CDR3 is CASTSGTSYEQYF. The CDR3 nucleotides are TGTGCCAGCACCTCGGGAACTTCCTACGAGCAGTACTTC.

The rearrangement joins TRBV6-2 or TRBV6-3 to TRBJ1-5, with no clear D. Germline V gene lookup returns CDR1 MNHEY and CDR2 SVGEGT. Deletions cut 6 bases from V and 3 bases from J, with 9 bases between. CDR3 length: 13 amino acids. In DNA, the CDR3 is TGTGCCAGCAGAGACACGCCCAATCAGCCCCAGCATTTT. It is translated as CASRDTPNQPQHF.

This clonotype came up many times. The rearrangement links TRBV7-2 to TRBJ2-6, with D perhaps TRBD1 (5 bases). The CDR3 is 16 amino acids. Germline V gene sequence: CDR1 SGHTA, CDR2 FQGNSA. V lost 8 bases and J lost 3, with 17 bases in between. This CDR3 is CASRQKRGSGANVLTF. As DNA, the CDR3 is TGTGCCAGCCGCCAAAAAAGGGGAAGTGGGGCCAACGTCCTGACTTTC.

In this sample, this clonotype turned up many times. V is TRBV20-1 and J is TRBJ2-7, with D maybe TRBD2 (7 bases). The CDR3 is 13 amino acids. With 0 bases removed from V and 3 bases from J, the gap between germline ends came to 9 bases. CDR1 and CDR2 (germline): DFQATT, SNEGSKA (reference sequence). The CDR3 region has the DNA TGCAGTGCTAGAGATAGGGGGGGCTACGAGCAGTACGTC. Protein product: CSARDRGGYEQYV.

This clonotype was detected only once. The chain is built from TRBV18 and TRBJ1-5, with D possibly matching TRBD1 (5 bases). V lost 1 base and J lost 5, with 9 bases in between. The CDR3 consists of 14 residues. Germline V gene data show CDR1 as KGHSH and CDR2 as LQKENI. CDR3 region: CASSPLRGDQPQHF. CDR3 DNA sequence: TGTGCCAGCTCACCACTGAGGGGCGATCAGCCCCAGCATTTT.

This clonotype was picked up a small number of times. V usage is TRBV20-1 and J usage is TRBJ2-7; D unresolved. The CDR3 has 14 residues. Deletions cut 0 bases from V and 0 bases from J, with 9 bases between. Germline-derived CDR1 and CDR2 are DFQATT and SNEGSKA (reference sequence). The CDR3 loop is CSARDPSSSYEQYF. The CDR3, as DNA: TGCAGTGCTAGAGATCCCTCGAGCTCCTACGAGCAGTACTTC.

This clonotype was counted only a few times. The rearrangement uses TRBV9 and TRBJ2-2; 7 nucleotides line up with TRBD1. CDR3 length equals 15 residues. CDR1 is SGDLS and CDR2 is YYNGEE in the germline V gene. The trim removed 3 bases at V and 3 bases at J, leaving 5 bases unmatched. DNA of the CDR3: TGTGCCAGCAGCGCCCGGGACAGACACACCGGGGAGCTGTTTTTT. It yields the protein CASSARDRHTGELFF.

This chain connects TRBV27 to TRBJ2-5; D is undetermined. Germline V gives CDR1 MNHEY, CDR2 SMNVEV (reference sequence). V lost 3 bases and J lost 3, with 8 bases in between. This CDR3 comprises 13 residues. CDR3 in DNA: TGTGCCAGCAGTTTCGCTCCGGAAGAGACCCAGTACTTC. It is translated as CASSFAPEETQYF.

V usage is TRBV12-3 or TRBV12-4 and J usage is TRBJ1-1, with 9 bases that match TRBD1. J was trimmed by 1 base and V by 6 bases; bases with no gene match: 6. This CDR3 contains 15 residues. The CDR3 here is CASSPGQGRNTEAFF. The DNA for the CDR3 is TGTGCCAGCAGCCCTGGACAGGGGAGGAACACTGAAGCTTTCTTT.

This clonotype came up a few times. This chain connects TRBV20-1 to TRBJ2-3, with 7 bases that match TRBD2. Per the germline V gene, CDR1 is DFQATT and CDR2 is SNEGSKA (reference sequence). V shed 0 bases, J shed 5 bases, and the junction held 2 bases outside the gene matches. The length of the CDR3 is 13 residues. CDR3 sequence reads: CSARDSGGDTQYF. CDR3 nucleotide sequence: TGCAGTGCTAGAGATTCGGGAGGAGATACGCAGTATTTT.

The CDR3 loop reads CASSRPKRSYTF. CDR3 nucleotides: TGCGCCAGCAGTCGACCGAAGAGGAGTTACACCTTC. The chain is built from TRBV23-1 and TRBJ1-2; D unclear. TRBV23-1 is an open reading frame whose function is uncertain. The germline V and J ends were trimmed by 4 bases and 11 bases, with 14 bases remaining between them. CDR3 length equals 12 residues.

This clonotype was seen ten or more times. The CDR3 loop reads CAISEVRLAGDTQYF. CDR3 nucleotide sequence: TGTGCCATCAGTGAGGTTCGGCTAGCGGGAGATACGCAGTATTTT. The chain links TRBV10-3 to TRBJ2-3; 8 nucleotides match TRBD2. Germline CDR1 reads ENHRY; CDR2 reads SYGVKD. V dropped 2 bases and J dropped 5; count of bases not matched to a gene: 6. The CDR3 runs to 15 residues.

The chain carries TRBV7-3 and TRBJ2-6, with a weak D call TRBD1 (6 bases). Germline loops: CDR1 SGHTA, CDR2 FQGTGA. Trimming removed 5 bases at V and 1 base at J, with 15 bases between. There are 17 residues in the CDR3. In nucleotides, the CDR3 is TGTGCCAGCAGCCTCAGGGGTAGTCAATCTGGGGCCAACGTCCTGACTTTC. Translating it yields CASSLRGSQSGANVLTF.

The sample holds a few counts of this clonotype. This chain uses TRBV28 with TRBJ2-7; maybe TRBD2 (5 bases). Per germline, CDR1 MDHEN and CDR2 SYDVKM. Trimming removed 2 bases at V and 2 bases at J, with 10 bases between. The CDR3 runs to 14 residues. CDR3 protein: CASSLAGGTYEQYV. CDR3 nucleotides: TGTGCCAGCAGTTTAGCGGGTGGGACCTACGAGCAGTACGTC.

The chain is built from TRBV4-3 and TRBJ2-5, with 7 nucleotides matching TRBD2. Germline V gene sequence: CDR1 LGHNA, CDR2 YSLEER. The ends lost 0 bases at V and 5 bases at J; junction bases unmatched: 9. This CDR3 contains 16 residues. The CDR3 region is CASSQDDAGVVETQYF. For the CDR3, the DNA is TGCGCCAGCAGCCAAGATGACGCGGGAGTCGTGGAGACCCAGTACTTC.

This clonotype occurred many times. This sequence joins TRBV5-1 and TRBJ2-5, with 9 bases fitting TRBD1. In germline, CDR1 is SGHRS, CDR2 YFSETQ. The CDR3 is 16 residues long. Trimming removed 2 bases from V and 3 bases from J; junction bases left unmatched: 8. The CDR3 sequence is CASSFFGTGKEETQYF. Here the CDR3 DNA reads TGCGCCAGCAGCTTTTTCGGGACAGGGAAGGAAGAGACCCAGTACTTC.

The chain employs TRBV19 and TRBJ1-1; unclear D gene. V dropped 6 bases and J dropped 4 bases, with 21 bases sitting between them. The CDR3 totals 16 residues. The germline V gene has CDR1 LNHDA and CDR2 SQIVND (reference sequence). Written as DNA, the CDR3 is TGTGCCAGTAGCCCGCGGAATACATGGGTTGGCACTGAAGCTTTCTTT. This gives the protein CASSPRNTWVGTEAFF.

Only a few counts were recorded for this clonotype. The chain joins TRBV20-1 to TRBJ2-5; D is perhaps TRBD2 (6 bases). Trimming removed 4 bases at V and 7 bases at J, with 19 bases between. Germline values: CDR1 DFQATT, CDR2 SNEGSKA (reference sequence). CDR3 length: 14 residues. Here the CDR3 DNA reads TGCAGTGCTAATGGGGACTCTTCCGGGGGGACCCAGTACTTC. It codes for CSANGDSSGGTQYF.

V is TRBV11-2 and J is TRBJ1-5; TRBD1 matches 12 bases. Unmatched junction bases numbered 21, after V lost 8 bases and J lost 1 base. This CDR3 is 21 amino acids long. Germline CDR1 SGHAT, CDR2 FQNNGV. The CDR3 protein is CASHTRARGQGAVWSNQPQHF. As DNA, the CDR3 is TGTGCCAGCCACACAAGAGCCAGGGGACAGGGGGCGGTTTGGAGCAATCAGCCCCAGCATTTT.

V usage is TRBV27 and J usage is TRBJ2-3; D call uncertain. V was shortened by 7 bases and J by 3 bases, with 17 bases between the two germline ends. Looked up from germline, CDR1 is MNHEY and CDR2 is SMNVEV (reference sequence). CDR3 length: 15 residues. CDR3 protein: CASTLGPAATDTQYF. In DNA, the CDR3 is TGTGCCAGCACCCTGGGTCCAGCTGCAACAGATACGCAGTATTTT.